This is a list of T cell receptor beta chains from one sample in a study of blood T cells in healthy people across ages. TCRdb redid the calling of the 5' RACE reads with MiXCR, one entry per CDR3 protein. Among 750,000 or so distinct CDR3 sequences listed, 20% to 25% were seen once. The sample was also reused in another study, on T cells of mothers and their children.

The specimen was blood. The receptors come from a boy younger than 18 in good health. Both conserved end residues are part of each CDR3. A D gene is named only where the DNA matches it firmly. Expanded clones get a size class; other rows say once, few or many, or leave the size out.

CDR3: CASLREQYNEQFF
DNA: TGTGCCAGCCTGCGGGAGCAATACAATGAGCAGTTCTTC
V: TRBV5-5
D: TRBD2
J: TRBJ2-1
size: NA

CDR3: CASRRNLLAGENIQYF
DNA: TGTGCCAGCAGACGGAATCTACTAGCGGGGGAAAACATTCAGTACTTC
V: TRBV7-2
D: TRBD2
J: TRBJ2-4
size: few

CDR3: CSVGEGAEQFF
DNA: TGCAGCGTTGGAGAGGGTGCTGAGCAGTTCTTC
V: TRBV29-1
D: NA
J: TRBJ2-1
size: few

CDR3: CASSKSRTSLYEQYF
DNA: TGTGCCAGCAGCAAAAGTCGGACGTCCCTCTACGAGCAGTACTTC
V: TRBV11-1
D: NA
J: TRBJ2-7
size: few

CDR3: CASSLEAWEQYF
DNA: TGTGCCAGCAGTTTAGAAGCTTGGGAGCAGTACTTC
V: TRBV12-3/TRBV12-4
D: NA
J: TRBJ2-7
size: NA

CDR3: CASSFSHPTNEKLFF
DNA: TGTGCCAGCAGCTTTTCGCACCCAACTAATGAAAAACTGTTTTTT
V: TRBV7-9
D: NA
J: TRBJ1-4
size: NA

CDR3: CASSPRGISYEQYF
DNA: TGTGCCAGCAGCCCCCGGGGGATCTCCTACGAGCAGTACTTC
V: TRBV12-3/TRBV12-4
D: NA
J: TRBJ2-7
size: NA

CDR3: CASRGRGVNQPQHF
DNA: TGCGCCAGCAGGGGACGGGGGGTCAATCAGCCCCAGCATTTT
V: TRBV10-2
D: NA
J: TRBJ1-5
size: NA

CDR3: CASSLVGPWEKLFF
DNA: TGTGCCAGCAGCTTAGTTGGGCCGTGGGAAAAACTGTTTTTT
V: TRBV7-9
D: NA
J: TRBJ1-4
size: NA

CDR3: CASSPTSLTDTQYF
DNA: TGTGCCAGCAGCCCCACTAGCTTGACAGATACGCAGTATTTT
V: TRBV7-9
D: NA
J: TRBJ2-3
size: few

CDR3: CASSGGRPEQFF
DNA: TGTGCCAGCAGCGGAGGCCGGCCCGAGCAGTTCTTC
V: TRBV11-3
D: NA
J: TRBJ2-1
size: NA

CDR3: CSVERNNTGEQYF
DNA: TGCAGCGTTGAAAGAAACAACACGGGGGAGCAGTACTTC
V: TRBV29-1
D: NA
J: TRBJ2-7
size: NA

CDR3: CASRPLGTGGREDIQYF
DNA: TGTGCCAGCAGACCCCTCGGTACGGGAGGCCGGGAGGACATTCAGTACTTC
V: TRBV25-1
D: TRBD2
J: TRBJ2-4
size: once

CDR3: CSATSRTGRTGELFF
DNA: TGCAGCGCTACAAGCCGGACAGGACGGACCGGGGAGCTGTTTTTT
V: TRBV29-1
D: TRBD1
J: TRBJ2-2
size: few

CDR3: CASSQDQHYPPFDEQFF
DNA: TGTGCCAGCAGCCAAGATCAACACTACCCTCCTTTTGATGAGCAGTTCTTC
V: TRBV3-1
D: NA
J: TRBJ2-1
size: few

CDR3: CASRQSDITEAFF
DNA: TGTGCCAGCAGGCAGTCGGATATCACTGAAGCTTTCTTT
V: TRBV6-2/TRBV6-3
D: NA
J: TRBJ1-1
size: NA

CDR3: CASSKEGDHYEQYF
DNA: TGTGCCAGCAGCAAAGAGGGGGACCACTACGAGCAGTACTTC
V: TRBV21-1
D: NA
J: TRBJ2-7
size: NA

CDR3: CASSRTSGGPSTDTQYF
DNA: TGTGCCAGCAGCCGGACTAGCGGGGGCCCTAGCACAGATACGCAGTATTTT
V: TRBV7-2
D: TRBD2
J: TRBJ2-3
size: NA

CDR3: CASSRDSSGANVLTF
DNA: TGCGCCAGCAGCAGAGACAGCTCTGGGGCCAACGTCCTGACTTTC
V: TRBV5-1
D: NA
J: TRBJ2-6
size: few

CDR3: CASSYARDRAGADTQYF
DNA: TGTGCCAGCAGTTACGCCCGGGACAGGGCAGGAGCAGATACGCAGTATTTT
V: TRBV6-5
D: TRBD1
J: TRBJ2-3
size: few

CDR3: CASSSLGTGELFF
DNA: TGCGCCAGCAGCTCCCTAGGGACCGGGGAGCTGTTTTTT
V: TRBV5-1
D: NA
J: TRBJ2-2
size: NA

CDR3: CASSQDPPGQGSEQYF
DNA: TGCGCCAGCAGCCAAGATCCCCCGGGACAGGGGTCCGAGCAGTACTTC
V: TRBV4-3
D: TRBD1
J: TRBJ2-7
size: NA

CDR3: CASSIPTSSATVSYNEQFF
DNA: TGTGCCAGCAGCATCCCAACTAGTAGTGCTACCGTATCCTACAATGAGCAGTTCTTC
V: TRBV27
D: NA
J: TRBJ2-1
size: few

CDR3: CSVEWGEGGEAFF
DNA: TGCAGCGTTGAATGGGGGGAAGGGGGTGAAGCTTTCTTT
V: TRBV29-1
D: NA
J: TRBJ1-1
size: NA

CDR3: CSAERGVQETQYF
DNA: TGCAGCGCCGAGCGAGGGGTCCAAGAGACCCAGTACTTC
V: TRBV29-1
D: NA
J: TRBJ2-5
size: few

CDR3: CSARTIRDRLNYGYTF
DNA: TGCAGTGCCCGCACGATAAGGGACAGGCTTAACTATGGCTACACCTTC
V: TRBV20-1
D: TRBD1
J: TRBJ1-2
size: NA

CDR3: CASRSSGRNEQFF
DNA: TGTGCCAGCAGATCTAGCGGGAGGAATGAGCAGTTCTTC
V: TRBV7-2
D: TRBD2
J: TRBJ2-1
size: few

CDR3: CSASQAYNEQFF
DNA: TGCAGTGCTAGTCAGGCCTACAATGAGCAGTTCTTC
V: TRBV20-1
D: NA
J: TRBJ2-1
size: NA

CDR3: CASSTDSFREKLFF
DNA: TGTGCCAGTAGTACGGACAGCTTTCGCGAAAAACTGTTTTTT
V: TRBV19
D: NA
J: TRBJ1-4
size: once